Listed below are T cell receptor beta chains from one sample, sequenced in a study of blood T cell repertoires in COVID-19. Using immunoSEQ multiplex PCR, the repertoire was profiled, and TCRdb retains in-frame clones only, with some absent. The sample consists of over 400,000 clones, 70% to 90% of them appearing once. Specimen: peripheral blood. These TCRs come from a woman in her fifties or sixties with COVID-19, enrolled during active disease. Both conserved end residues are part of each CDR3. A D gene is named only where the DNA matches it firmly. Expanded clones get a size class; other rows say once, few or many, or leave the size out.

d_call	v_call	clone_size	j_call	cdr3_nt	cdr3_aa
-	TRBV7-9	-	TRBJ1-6	TGTGCCAGCAGCTTTGGGGCAGGGAATTCACCCCTCCACTTT	CASSFGAGNSPLHF
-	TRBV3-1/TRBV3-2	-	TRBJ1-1	TGTGCCAGCAGCCACTCATCGGGGAGCGGGAACACTGAAGCTTTCTTT	CASSHSSGSGNTEAFF
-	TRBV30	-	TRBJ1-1	TGTGCCTGGAGTGTACGGGGATTAGTCAATGAGGCTTTCTTT	CAWSVRGLVNEAFF
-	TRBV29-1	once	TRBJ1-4	TGCAGCGTTGAGAACCCCACAGGGAGGGGAGAAAAACTGTTTTTT	CSVENPTGRGEKLFF
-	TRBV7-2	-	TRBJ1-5	TGTGCCAGCAGCAGCGGTCATCAGCCCCAGCATTTT	CASSSGHQPQHF
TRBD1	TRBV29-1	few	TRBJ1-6	TGCAGCGTCGGACAGGGTGTTGGGTCACCCCTCCACTTT	CSVGQGVGSPLHF
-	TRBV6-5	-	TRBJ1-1	TGTGCCAGCAGTTACTCGATTTCGAGGGCCACTGAAGCTTTCTTT	CASSYSISRATEAFF
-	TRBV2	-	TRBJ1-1	TGTGCCAGCAATGTACAGGGAGTGGGTGTAAACACTGAAGCTTTCTTT	CASNVQGVGVNTEAFF
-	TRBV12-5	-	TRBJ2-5	TGTGCTAGTGGTTTGGCACTAGGACGTGCCCAGTACTTC	CASGLALGRAQYF
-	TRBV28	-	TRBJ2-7	TGTGCCAGCAGTTTGATTGCGGGGCCCGAGCAGTACTTC	CASSLIAGPEQYF
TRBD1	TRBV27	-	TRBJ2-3	TGTGCCAGCAGGCCGACAGGGGGCAGTCTCCATGGGCAGTATTTT	CASRPTGGSLHGQYF
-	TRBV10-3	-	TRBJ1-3	TGTGCCATCAGTGAACACCAGACAACCGAATATTTT	CAISEHQTTEYF
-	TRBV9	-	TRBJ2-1	TGTGCCAGCAGCGCCGGTATTGGCTCCTACAATGAGCAGTTCTTC	CASSAGIGSYNEQFF
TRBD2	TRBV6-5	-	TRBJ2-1	TGTGCCAGCCTCCCTGAGGCGGGGGGGTTTAATGAGCAGTTCTTC	CASLPEAGGFNEQFF
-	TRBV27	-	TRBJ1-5	TGTGCCAGCAGGAAGGGAGGGAATCAGCCCCAGCATTTT	CASRKGGNQPQHF
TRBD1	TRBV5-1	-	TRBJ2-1	TGCGCCAGCAGCTTCGGACAGGGCAGTGGGCTGGATGAGCAGTTCTTC	CASSFGQGSGLDEQFF
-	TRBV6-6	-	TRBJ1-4	TGTGCCAGCAGTTACATTCAGGGCCGGAATGAAAAACTGTTTTTT	CASSYIQGRNEKLFF
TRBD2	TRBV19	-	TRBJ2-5	TGTGCCAGTAGTTCGGGGGGAGAGACCCAGTACTTC	CASSSGGETQYF
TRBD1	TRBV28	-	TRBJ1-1	TGTGCCAGCAGTCAGAGGACAGGGCGGGTTGAAGCTTTCTTT	CASSQRTGRVEAFF
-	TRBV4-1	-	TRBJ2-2	TGCGCCAGCAGCCAAGGTCCCAGGTCCCAGGGCGGGGAGCTGTTTTTT	CASSQGPRSQGGELFF
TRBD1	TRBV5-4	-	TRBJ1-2	TGTGCCAGCAGCTTCGTAACAGGGGACCTCGAGGGCTACACCTTC	CASSFVTGDLEGYTF
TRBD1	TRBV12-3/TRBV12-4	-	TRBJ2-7	TGTGCCAGCAGTTCACAGGGGACCTACGAGCAGTACTTC	CASSSQGTYEQYF
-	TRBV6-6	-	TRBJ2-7	TGTGCCAGCAGGGCTAGCGTATACGAGCAGTACTTC	CASRASVYEQYF
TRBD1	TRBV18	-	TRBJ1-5	TGTGCCAGCTCACCCGACAGGGCGGGCAATCAGCCCCAGCATTTT	CASSPDRAGNQPQHF
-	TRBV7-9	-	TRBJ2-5	TGTGCCAGCATCCTCCCAGGGGAGGGAGAGACCCAGTACTTC	CASILPGEGETQYF
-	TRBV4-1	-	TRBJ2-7	TGCGCCAGCAGCCAACTACAGGGCCCCTACGAGCAGTACTTC	CASSQLQGPYEQYF
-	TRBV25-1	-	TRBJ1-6	TGTGCCAGCAGTGAACCTCAATCAAGGGGGGGCTTTAATTCACCCCTCCACTTT	CASSEPQSRGGFNSPLHF
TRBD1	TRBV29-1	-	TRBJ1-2	TGCAGCGTCCCGGGACAGGGCGATATTCTCGGCTATGGCTACACCTTC	CSVPGQGDILGYGYTF
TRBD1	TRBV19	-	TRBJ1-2	TGTGCCAGTCGTAAACAGGGGAACTATGGCTACACCTTC	CASRKQGNYGYTF
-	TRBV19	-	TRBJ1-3	TGTGCCAGTAGCGGGACTCGCTCTGGAAACACCATATATTTT	CASSGTRSGNTIYF
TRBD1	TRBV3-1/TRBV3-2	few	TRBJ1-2	TGTGCCAGCGGGGGACAGTACTATGGCTACACCTTC	CASGGQYYGYTF
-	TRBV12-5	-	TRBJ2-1	TGTGCTAGTGGCCCAGCGAGGGGGTGGGAGCAGTTCTTC	CASGPARGWEQFF
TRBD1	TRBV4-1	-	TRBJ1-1	TGCGCCAGCAGTTTCAGGGGGGCGAACACTGAAGCTTTCTTT	CASSFRGANTEAFF
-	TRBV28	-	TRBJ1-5	TGTGCCAGCACCGGGACAAATAGCAATCAGCCCCAGCATTTT	CASTGTNSNQPQHF
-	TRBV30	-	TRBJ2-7	TGTGCCTGGAGTGTAGCCCGCTCCTACGAGCAGTACTTC	CAWSVARSYEQYF
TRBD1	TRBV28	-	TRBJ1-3	TGTGCCAGCAGTTCCCCTACAGGGGCTGGAAACACCATATATTTT	CASSSPTGAGNTIYF
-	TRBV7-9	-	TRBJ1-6	TGTGCCAGCAGCTTATCCTTAGGGAGATCACCCCTCCACTTT	CASSLSLGRSPLHF
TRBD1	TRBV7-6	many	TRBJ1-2	TGTGCCAGCAGCACCTCAGGGGGCCCGGCTAACTATGGCTACACCTTC	CASSTSGGPANYGYTF
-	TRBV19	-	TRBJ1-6	TGTGCCAGTAGTATAGGGGGCGCCTCACCCCTCCACTTT	CASSIGGASPLHF
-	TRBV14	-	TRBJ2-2	TGTGCCAGCAGCCAAGGGACTGTGAACACCGGGGAGCTGTTTTTT	CASSQGTVNTGELFF
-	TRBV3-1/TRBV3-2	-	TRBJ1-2	TGTGCCAGCAGCCAAGCCGTCGACAGCGACTATGGCTACACCTTC	CASSQAVDSDYGYTF
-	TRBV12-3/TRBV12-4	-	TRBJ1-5	TGTGCCAGCACCCGGACAAGTGATCAGCCCCAGCATTTT	CASTRTSDQPQHF
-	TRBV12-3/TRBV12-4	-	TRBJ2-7	TGTGCCAGCAGGCAGGGTATCTCCTACGAGCAGTACTTC	CASRQGISYEQYF